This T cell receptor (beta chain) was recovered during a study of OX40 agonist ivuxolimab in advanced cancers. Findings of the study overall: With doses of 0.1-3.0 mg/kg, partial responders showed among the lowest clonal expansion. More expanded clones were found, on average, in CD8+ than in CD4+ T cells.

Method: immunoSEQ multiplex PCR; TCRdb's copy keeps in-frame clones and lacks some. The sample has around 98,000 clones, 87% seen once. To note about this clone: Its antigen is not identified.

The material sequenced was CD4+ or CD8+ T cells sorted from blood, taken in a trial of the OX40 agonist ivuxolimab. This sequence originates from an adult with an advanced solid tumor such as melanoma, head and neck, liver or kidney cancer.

The CDR3 DNA reads as TGTGCCAGCAGCTTATCCGCCACCCCCGCAGAGACCCAGTACTTC. It specifies CASSLSATPAETQYF. The V call is TRBV7-3, the J call TRBJ2-5; D ambiguous. Germline V gene sequence: CDR1 SGHTA, CDR2 FQGTGA. V was clipped by 2 bases and J by 4 bases, with 14 bases between them. The CDR3 length is 15 residues. Full variable domain (missing parts from reference TRBV7-3 and TRBJ2-5): GAGVSQTPSNKVTEKGKYVELRCDPISGHTALYWYRQSLGQGPEFLIYFQGTGAADDSGLPNDRFFAVRPEGSVSTLKIQRTERGDSAVYLCASSLSATPAETQYFGPGTRLLVL.